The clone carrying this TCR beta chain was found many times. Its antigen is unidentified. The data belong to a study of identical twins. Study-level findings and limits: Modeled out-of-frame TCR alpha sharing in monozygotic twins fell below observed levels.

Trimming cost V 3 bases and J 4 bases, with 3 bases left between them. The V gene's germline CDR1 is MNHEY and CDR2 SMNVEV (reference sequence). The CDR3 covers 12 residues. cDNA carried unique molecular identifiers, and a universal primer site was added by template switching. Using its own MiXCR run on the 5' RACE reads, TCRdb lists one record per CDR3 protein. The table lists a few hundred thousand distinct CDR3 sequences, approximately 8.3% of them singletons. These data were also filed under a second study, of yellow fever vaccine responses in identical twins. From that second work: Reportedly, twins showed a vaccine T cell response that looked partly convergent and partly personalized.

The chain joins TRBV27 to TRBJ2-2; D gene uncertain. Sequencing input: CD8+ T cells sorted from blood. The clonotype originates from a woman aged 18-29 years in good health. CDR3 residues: CASSFPTGELFF. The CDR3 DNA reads TGTGCCAGCAGTTTCCCCACCGGGGAGCTGTTTTTT.